Each of the 22 T cell receptor beta chains below was sequenced from the same sample in a study of a mutant IDH1 vaccine in newly diagnosed glioma (dated by TCRdb to the early 2020s). The antigens these receptors bind are not known. Library creation used the immunoSEQ multiplex PCR assay. TCRdb holds this immuneACCESS table with in-frame rearrangements only. Some clones are missing; in checked studies, unresolved V genes explain under half, and the rest has no known cause. In this sample the table shows roughly 40,000 clones, roughly four fifths of which occur a single time. Roughly 5.5% of the sample lies in the top ten. The label giving this sample's time point can be read as: week 35, safety follow-up. A 20-mer mutant IDH1 peptide at 300 micrograms in Montanide made up each vaccine dose, which was injected subcutaneously together with topical imiquimod. Sample: PBMCs, taken from a glioma patient whose treatment included an IDH1 peptide vaccine. The receptors shown here come from a woman aged 45-65 years with glioma.

V usage is TRBV27 and J usage is TRBJ2-7, with TRBD1 matching 7 bases. Germline V gives CDR1 MNHEY, CDR2 SMNVEV (reference sequence). The CDR3 totals 13 residues. The junction had 7 bases not matched to a gene; V was cut back by 6 bases and J by 5 bases. CDR3 DNA sequence: TGTGCCAGCAGGGCAGGGGGAAGGAACGAGCAGTACTTC. This gives the protein CASRAGGRNEQYF.

J is TRBJ1-1 and V is TRBV6-1; no definite D call. This CDR3 has 13 residues. The V end was cut by 2 bases, the J end by 4 bases, with 8 bases between. CDR1 is MNHNS, CDR2 SASEGT, per germline. In DNA form, the CDR3 reads TGTGCCAGCAGTGAATCTTGGGGCACTGAAGCTTTCTTT. Amino acids: CASSESWGTEAFF.

This clone was detected only once. The rearrangement uses TRBV23-1 and TRBJ1-3; no reliable D call. TRBV23-1 is classed as an ORF, of uncertain function. The CDR3 totals 13 residues. V was pared by 11 bases and J by 0 bases, with 11 bases between. The DNA of the CDR3 is TGCGCCTGGGCAGGCGCCTCTGGAAACACCATATATTTT. Its protein product is CAWAGASGNTIYF.

The chain has TRBV5-1 and TRBJ2-5; D unclear. CDR1 is SGHRS and CDR2 is YFSETQ in the germline V gene. CDR3 length equals 14 residues. The ends were cut back, 0 bases at V and 2 bases at J, with 8 bases in the middle. The CDR3 DNA reads TGCGCCAGCAGCTTGGGACTGGGTCAAGAGACCCAGTACTTC. Translating it yields CASSLGLGQETQYF.

The chain recombines TRBV30 with TRBJ1-2; TRBD1 aligns across 8 bases. The germline gives CDR1 GTSNPN, CDR2 SVGIG (reference sequence). The CDR3 spans 14 residues. Trimming at V came to 0 bases and at J to 5 bases, leaving 5 bases not matched to a gene. The DNA of the CDR3 is TGTGCCTGGAGTGTAGGGGACAGGACATATGGCTACACCTTC. This translates into CAWSVGDRTYGYTF.

The chain is built from TRBV27 and TRBJ2-5; 8 bases fit TRBD2. CDR1 and CDR2 (germline): MNHEY, SMNVEV (reference sequence). This CDR3 has 17 residues. The J segment lost 2 bases and the V segment lost 5 bases, leaving 13 bases of the junction unmatched. CDR3 protein: CASSPTSTGGRQETQYF. The CDR3 DNA is TGTGCCAGCAGTCCAACTAGCACGGGGGGGCGACAAGAGACCCAGTACTTC.

The genes are TRBV10-1 and TRBJ1-1; TRBD1 might be the D (5 bases). Trimming stripped 6 bases from V and 1 base from J, with 12 bases between. Germline V gives CDR1 WNHNN, CDR2 SYGVQD (reference sequence). The CDR3 loop spans 14 amino acids. The CDR3 DNA reads TGCGCCAGCAGGGGGGACGGAAAGAACACTGAAGCTTTCTTT. Protein: CASRGDGKNTEAFF.

This clone was observed a single time. The J gene is TRBJ2-1, the V gene TRBV6-1, with TRBD2 identical over 9 bases. Germline V lookup: CDR1 MNHNS, CDR2 SASEGT. This CDR3 region has 15 residues. The V and J ends lost 4 bases and 3 bases, in that order; junction bases with no gene match: 4. The CDR3 DNA reads as TGTGCCAGCAGTGCGACTAGCGGAGACTACAATGAGCAGTTCTTC. Protein sequence: CASSATSGDYNEQFF.

The J gene is TRBJ2-7, the V gene TRBV4-1; the match to TRBD2 covers 8 bases. CDR1 MGHRA and CDR2 YSYEKL come from the germline V gene. Trimming at V came to 1 base and at J to 1 base, leaving 6 bases not matched to a gene. The CDR3 contains 16 residues. The CDR3 DNA follows: TGCGCCAGCAGCCAAGGACCCCAGCGGGGGTCCTACGAGCAGTACTTC. This sequence encodes CASSQGPQRGSYEQYF.

This chain connects TRBV11-3 to TRBJ2-3, with D perhaps TRBD2 (7 bases). Trimming took off 6 bases at V and 0 bases at J, with 19 bases between the two ends. Germline V gives CDR1 SGHNT, CDR2 YENEEA. The CDR3 has 17 residues. CDR3 DNA sequence: TGTGCCAGCAGTTTCGGACAGCGGGGCGGAAGCACAGATACGCAGTATTTT. As protein: CASSFGQRGGSTDTQYF.

The V and J genes are TRBV6-1 and TRBJ1-1; TRBD1 might be the D (5 bases). Germline-derived CDR1 and CDR2 are MNHNS and SASEGT. V was trimmed by 1 base and J by 9 bases, leaving 18 bases between them. CDR3 length: 15 residues. CDR3 region: CASSEVAGSGEKAFF. The CDR3 DNA is TGTGCCAGCAGTGAAGTGGCAGGATCGGGGGAGAAAGCTTTCTTT.

This chain uses TRBV18 with TRBJ1-4, with D unclear. Trimming cost V 3 bases and J 0 bases, with 11 bases left between them. CDR3 length equals 16 residues. Germline V lookup: CDR1 KGHSH, CDR2 LQKENI. The CDR3 is CASSPQSTTTNEKLFF. DNA for the CDR3: TGTGCCAGCTCACCTCAGTCGACAACAACTAATGAAAAACTGTTTTTT.

This clone was detected once. This chain joins TRBV15 and TRBJ1-5, with D possibly TRBD1 on 5 matching bases. The germline V gene has CDR1 LNHNV and CDR2 YYDKDF (reference sequence). CDR3 length equals 15 residues. Trimming pared 4 bases from V and 3 bases from J, leaving 13 bases between. The CDR3 loop reads CATSNSGTANQPQHF. CDR3 DNA: TGTGCCACCAGCAACTCTGGGACGGCCAATCAGCCCCAGCATTTT.

The chain links TRBV6-5 to TRBJ1-1; 8 bases are a match to TRBD1. CDR1 is MNHEY, CDR2 SVGAGI, per germline. The CDR3 extends over 13 amino acids. V trimming: 8 bases; J trimming: 1 base; junction bases outside the gene matches: 3. CDR3 sequence (DNA): TGTGCCAGCGGCGGGACAGGGAACACTGAAGCTTTCTTT. Translating it yields CASGGTGNTEAFF.

The chain employs TRBV19 and TRBJ1-4; 11 bases align to TRBD1. This CDR3 has 19 residues. Germline-derived CDR1 and CDR2 are LNHDA and SQIVND (reference sequence). V lost 7 bases, J lost 8 bases, and 21 bases stayed unmatched. In DNA, the CDR3 is TGTGCCAGTACCGGCCCCGGGACAGGGGGGGATTTCCTTTCCGAAAAACTGTTTTTT. Its translation: CASTGPGTGGDFLSEKLFF.

V gene TRBV9 combines with J gene TRBJ1-1; 9 nucleotides align to TRBD1. J gave up 3 bases and V 4 bases, and 1 base lay outside the gene matches. From germline, CDR1 is SGDLS and CDR2 YYNGEE. CDR3 length: 13 amino acids. The CDR3 region has the DNA TGTGCCAGCAGCTGGACAGGGGACACTGAAGCTTTCTTT. Translated: CASSWTGDTEAFF.

V usage is TRBV18 and J usage is TRBJ2-7, with TRBD1 identical over 12 bases. The germline CDR1 and CDR2 sequences are KGHSH and LQKENI. CDR3 length: 15 amino acids. V lost 3 bases and J lost 4; bases outside the gene matches: 4. The CDR3 sequence: CASSPGQGADYEQYF. The CDR3 nucleotides read TGTGCCAGCTCACCGGGACAGGGGGCTGATTACGAGCAGTACTTC.

This clone was detected once. This chain connects TRBV25-1 to TRBJ2-4; weak D call: TRBD1 (6 bases). Germline-derived CDR1 and CDR2 are MGHDK and SYGVNS. V was shortened by 7 bases and J by 3 bases, with 16 bases between the two germline ends. The length of the CDR3 is 15 residues. CDR3 sequence: CASIPNTGFKNIQYF. The CDR3 DNA reads as TGTGCCAGCATTCCTAATACAGGGTTCAAAAACATTCAGTACTTC.

This clone was counted between two and nine times. The CDR3 DNA follows: TGTGCCAGCAGTTTTGGAAGGGCGAACACTGAAGCTTTCTTT. It yields the protein CASSFGRANTEAFF. This rearrangement joins TRBV11-3 to TRBJ1-1; D gene unclear. The CDR3 is made up of 14 amino acids. Germline CDR1 SGHNT, CDR2 YENEEA. The V end lost 6 bases, the J end lost 1 base, and 12 bases lay between the germline ends.

The rearrangement joins TRBV7-9 to TRBJ2-5; maybe TRBD1 (6 bases). Germline CDR1 reads SEHNR; CDR2 reads FQNEAQ (reference sequence). CDR3 length equals 14 residues. The germline V and J ends were trimmed by 0 bases and 2 bases, with 7 bases remaining between them. Here the CDR3 DNA reads TGTGCCAGCAGCTTAGCGGGGACACAAGAGACCCAGTACTTC. Translation: CASSLAGTQETQYF.

The CDR3 sequence: CASSPPNRKETQYF. The CDR3 bases are TGTGCCAGCTCACCACCCAATAGGAAAGAGACCCAGTACTTC. V and J are TRBV18 and TRBJ2-5; D is unclear. V lost 0 bases, J lost 3 bases, and 8 bases lay in between. CDR1 KGHSH and CDR2 LQKENI come from the germline V gene. This CDR3 has 14 amino acids.

This clone was observed once. Here the CDR3 reads CASSGRQSEAFF. The CDR3, as DNA: TGTGCCAGCAGTGGGCGACAGTCTGAAGCTTTCTTT. The chain uses TRBV6-1 and TRBJ1-1, with D tentatively TRBD1 (5 bases). V shed 4 bases and J shed 6 bases, with 9 bases lying between them. The CDR3 is 12 amino acids. CDR1 is MNHNS, CDR2 SASEGT, per germline.